The 19 T cell receptor beta chains below come from one sample, sequenced in a study of blood T cell repertoires in COVID-19. This table comes from immunoSEQ multiplex PCR, and its TCRdb copy is limited to in-frame clones, with some not included. The top ten hold roughly 29% of the sample, which has around 100,000 clones, 70% to 80% seen once. Sequenced material: peripheral blood. Every receptor here comes from a man aged 70-80 years with active or convalescent COVID-19.

The chain uses TRBV12-3 or TRBV12-4 and TRBJ1-1, with D possibly matching TRBD1 (6 bases). The CDR3 extends over 13 amino acids. Trimming pared 8 bases from V and 7 bases from J, leaving 17 bases between. For the CDR3, the DNA is TGTGCCAGCCGCCGCGGACAGAGTTTTGAAGCTTTCTTT. Encoded protein: CASRRGQSFEAFF.

The V call is TRBV3-1 (or the pseudogene TRBV3-2), the J call TRBJ1-1, with a weak D call TRBD1 (5 bases). Trimming shortened V by 7 bases and J by 4 bases, and 16 bases separated the two germline ends. Germline values: CDR1 LGHDT, CDR2 YNNKEL (reference sequence). The CDR3 contains 14 residues. Here the CDR3 DNA reads TGTGCCAGCACCTTATCCTCGGGGGGCACTGAAGCTTTCTTT. Encoded protein: CASTLSSGGTEAFF.

The chain employs TRBV9 and TRBJ2-2, with a tentative D call TRBD2 (6 bases). CDR3 size: 14 residues. CDR1 and CDR2 from the germline V gene are SGDLS and YYNGEE. Trimming took off 1 base at V and 10 bases at J, with 14 bases between the two ends. Here the CDR3 DNA reads TGTGCCAGCAGCGTAAGGGGACTTTTTTCGGAGCTGTTTTTT. This sequence encodes CASSVRGLFSELFF.

The chain combines TRBV28 with TRBJ1-1; D perhaps matches TRBD1 (6 bases). Germline V gives CDR1 MDHEN, CDR2 SYDVKM. CDR3 length: 15 amino acids. V gave up 6 bases and J gave up 2 bases, with 16 bases separating them. CDR3 DNA: TGTGCCAGCAGCCCCCCAGGGGCAGGAAACACTGAAGCTTTCTTT. As protein: CASSPPGAGNTEAFF.

The chain combines TRBV7-9 with TRBJ1-5; a weak D match, TRBD1 (6 bases). Trimming removed 1 base from V and 7 bases from J, with 8 bases in between. The CDR3 extends over 13 amino acids. Germline assignment: CDR1 SEHNR and CDR2 FQNEAQ (reference sequence). This CDR3 reads CASSLDRDQPQHF. As DNA, the CDR3 is TGTGCCAGCAGCTTAGACAGGGACCAGCCCCAGCATTTT.

V gene TRBV21-1 combines with J gene TRBJ2-1; the table's TRBD2 call for D was not verified on the DNA. TRBV21-1 has pseudogene status. The CDR3 has 18 residues. DNA for the CDR3: TGTGCCAGCAGCAAAGGTCTTACTAGCGGGGGGGCCTGGGATGAGCAGTTCTTC. Translating gives CASSKGLTSGGAWDEQFF.

The table lists this clone with a few counts. The gene calls are TRBV5-1 and TRBJ1-2, with unresolved D. Germline CDR1 SGHRS, CDR2 YFSETQ. The germline V and J ends were trimmed by 2 bases and 8 bases, with 16 bases remaining between them. The CDR3 totals 14 residues. The DNA for the CDR3 is TGCGCCAGCAGCTTTGCGGACGGGGTAGAGGGCTACACCTTC. Translation: CASSFADGVEGYTF. The variable domain in full, completed from reference TRBV5-1 and TRBJ1-2, reads KAGVTQTPRYLIKTRGQQVTLSCSPISGHRSVSWYQQTPGQGLQFLFEYFSETQRNKGNFPGRFSGRQFSNSRSEMNVSTLELGDSALYLCASSFADGVEGYTFGSGTRLTVV.

The chain employs TRBV15 and TRBJ2-2, with 7 positions matching TRBD1. V gave up 1 base and J gave up 5 bases; unmatched junction bases: 1. The CDR3 runs to 14 residues. The V gene's germline CDR1 is LNHNV and CDR2 YYDKDF (reference sequence). CDR3 loop: CATSRGGQTGELFF. The CDR3 DNA reads as TGTGCCACCAGCAGAGGGGGACAGACCGGGGAGCTGTTTTTT.

The chain couples TRBV10-3 to TRBJ2-2, with TRBD2 identical over 8 bases. Germline V gives CDR1 ENHRY, CDR2 SYGVKD. Trimming removed 5 bases from V and 5 bases from J; junction bases left unmatched: 10. This CDR3 comprises 16 residues. In nucleotides, the CDR3 is TGTGCCATCAGTAACTCCGGGACTAGGGGAACCGGGGAGCTGTTTTTT. Amino acids: CAISNSGTRGTGELFF.

V gene TRBV27 combines with J gene TRBJ2-7, with a weak D call TRBD1 (6 bases). Per the germline V gene, CDR1 is MNHEY and CDR2 is SMNVEV (reference sequence). CDR3 length equals 15 residues. With 11 bases removed from V and 5 bases from J, the gap between germline ends came to 25 bases. CDR3 amino acids: CASAPDSSGVDEQYF. CDR3 nucleotides: TGTGCCTCAGCTCCGGACAGTTCGGGCGTAGACGAGCAGTACTTC.

The V call is TRBV18, the J call TRBJ1-5; 7 nucleotides agree with TRBD1. Germline V gives CDR1 KGHSH, CDR2 LQKENI. This CDR3 is built from 16 residues. Trimming removed 2 bases from V and 2 bases from J; junction bases left unmatched: 6. CDR3 DNA: TGTGCCAGCTCACCAATACAGGGGATCGGCAATCAGCCCCAGCATTTT. This codes for CASSPIQGIGNQPQHF. Full variable domain (remainder filled in from reference TRBV18 and TRBJ1-5): NAGVMQNPRHLVRRRGQEARLRCSPMKGHSHVYWYRQLPEEGLKFMVYLQKENIIDESGMPKERFSAEFPKEGPSILRIQQVVRGDSAAYFCASSPIQGIGNQPQHFGDGTRLSIL.

V and J are TRBV6-2 or TRBV6-3 and TRBJ1-4; TRBD1 matches at 8 bases. Per germline, CDR1 MNHEY and CDR2 SVGEGT. V lost 4 bases to trimming and J lost 0 bases; unmatched junction nucleotides: 4. This CDR3 is 16 amino acids long. CDR3 loop: CASSWRQGTTNEKLFF. The CDR3 coding sequence is TGTGCCAGCAGTTGGAGACAGGGGACAACTAATGAAAAACTGTTTTTT.

The chain carries TRBV7-9 and TRBJ1-5; the D gene is possibly TRBD1 (6 bases). This CDR3 region has 17 residues. V was shortened by 0 bases and J by 2 bases, with 14 bases between the two germline ends. Germline lookup yields CDR1 SEHNR and CDR2 FQNEAQ (reference sequence). For the CDR3, the DNA is TGTGCCAGCAGCTTAGCCGGGACACCTTCGGGCAATCAGCCCCAGCATTTT. Translating gives CASSLAGTPSGNQPQHF.

This clone occurred once. The gene calls are TRBV6-2 or TRBV6-3 and TRBJ1-6; 8 bases map to TRBD1. Per the germline V gene, CDR1 is MNHEY and CDR2 is SVGEGT. V trimming: 5 bases; J trimming: 8 bases; junction bases outside the gene matches: 2. The CDR3 contains 13 residues. The CDR3: CASSTDRDSPLHF. Here the CDR3 DNA reads TGTGCCAGCAGTACGGACAGGGATTCACCCCTCCACTTT.

The V call is TRBV5-1, the J call TRBJ2-3; weak D call: TRBD1 (6 bases). The V gene lost 0 bases and the J gene lost 6 bases, with 14 bases spanning the gap. The CDR3 runs to 15 residues. CDR1 and CDR2 from the germline V gene are SGHRS and YFSETQ. The CDR3 loop reads CASSLGQALADTQYF. Here the CDR3 DNA reads TGCGCCAGCAGCTTGGGACAGGCATTAGCTGATACGCAGTATTTT. The entire variable domain, with the rest obtained from reference TRBV5-1 and TRBJ2-3, is as follows: KAGVTQTPRYLIKTRGQQVTLSCSPISGHRSVSWYQQTPGQGLQFLFEYFSETQRNKGNFPGRFSGRQFSNSRSEMNVSTLELGDSALYLCASSLGQALADTQYFGPGTRLTVL.

This sequence joins TRBV29-1 and TRBJ2-7; 13 bases are shared with TRBD2. The germline V gene encodes CDR1 SQVTM and CDR2 ANQGSEA. The CDR3 has 13 residues. V shed 6 bases, J shed 4 bases, and the junction held 3 bases outside the gene matches. CDR3 sequence: CSVRTSGSYEQYF. The DNA of the CDR3 is TGCAGCGTCCGGACTAGCGGGAGTTACGAGCAGTACTTC.

The V and J genes are TRBV5-1 and TRBJ1-4, with D maybe TRBD1 (5 bases). Germline CDR1 SGHRS, CDR2 YFSETQ. The CDR3 contains 14 residues. V gave up 4 bases and J gave up 7 bases, with 14 bases separating them. CDR3 sequence (DNA): TGCGCCAGCAGCCCCTCGGGGGGGGGTGAAAAACTGTTTTTT. It translates to CASSPSGGGEKLFF.

The rearrangement links TRBV11-2 to TRBJ1-3; D remains ambiguous. The CDR3 is 16 amino acids. From germline, CDR1 is SGHAT and CDR2 FQNNGV. The V end lost 1 base, the J end lost 4 bases, and 14 bases lay between the germline ends. The CDR3 loop is CASSLGRGLIGNTIYF. The CDR3 nucleotides are TGTGCCAGCAGCTTAGGGCGGGGTCTAATCGGAAACACCATATATTTT.

The chain has TRBV7-9 and TRBJ2-2; 8 bases line up with TRBD1. CDR3 length: 16 residues. Looked up from germline, CDR1 is SEHNR and CDR2 is FQNEAQ (reference sequence). V shed 1 base and J 6 bases; nucleotides not matched to a gene: 7. The CDR3: CASSLGTGSFAGELFF. Here the CDR3 DNA reads TGTGCCAGCAGCTTAGGGACAGGGAGTTTCGCCGGGGAGCTGTTTTTT.